This is a list of T cell receptor beta chains from one sample in a study of blood T cells in healthy people across ages. TCRdb processed the 5' RACE reads anew with MiXCR; each CDR3 protein has one entry. The sample includes 1,500,000 or so distinct CDR3 sequences, roughly 60% of them seen just once. The source material was blood. These receptors all come from a man aged 18 to 30 in good health. Each CDR3 is given with its conserved first and last residue. A D gene is named only where the DNA matches it firmly. Expanded clones are given a class, and other clones once, few, many or no size at all.

CDR3aa	CDR3nt	abundance	d_gene	v_gene	j_gene
CASSGTALKTQYF	TGTGCCAGCAGCGGGACTGCCTTGAAGACCCAGTACTTC	-	-	TRBV7-8	TRBJ2-5
CAGSLNEQFF	TGTGCCGGCAGCTTAAATGAGCAGTTCTTC	-	-	TRBV7-9	TRBJ2-1
CSVVRRRDSGTSGRNEQFF	TGCAGCGTTGTGAGGCGGAGGGACAGTGGTACTAGCGGGAGAAATGAGCAGTTCTTC	few	TRBD2	TRBV29-1	TRBJ2-1
CASSPEAVRAINTEAFF	TGTGCCAGCAGCCCGGAGGCGGTTCGGGCGATTAACACTGAAGCTTTCTTT	-	-	TRBV6-1	TRBJ1-1
CSALLALSYNEQFF	TGCAGCGCCCTTCTAGCGCTCTCCTACAATGAGCAGTTCTTC	few	-	TRBV29-1	TRBJ2-1
CASSPGNGPYEQYF	TGCGCCAGCAGCCCGGGCAACGGGCCCTACGAGCAGTACTTC	few	-	TRBV4-3	TRBJ2-7
CASSSRVDDTDEQYF	TGTGCCAGCAGCTCCAGGGTGGATGACACCGACGAGCAGTACTTC	-	-	TRBV7-9	TRBJ2-7
CASSVLTGQYNEQFF	TGTGCCAGCAGTGTTTTGACGGGGCAATACAATGAGCAGTTCTTC	-	-	TRBV2	TRBJ2-1
CASSQVGTGLYYGYTF	TGCGCCAGCAGCCAAGTAGGGACAGGGCTATACTATGGCTACACCTTC	-	TRBD1	TRBV4-3	TRBJ1-2
CASSSLAGTAFTDTQYF	TGTGCCAGCAGCTCTCTCGCCGGGACAGCTTTCACAGATACGCAGTATTTT	once	TRBD1	TRBV14	TRBJ2-3
CASSPRLIPVSSTYEQYF	TGTGCCAGCAGCCCCAGACTTATTCCCGTCTCTAGCACCTACGAGCAGTACTTC	-	-	TRBV4-2	TRBJ2-7
CASSQDFSGGRTGELFF	TGTGCCAGCAGCCAAGACTTTAGCGGGGGCCGAACCGGGGAGCTGTTTTTT	-	TRBD2	TRBV4-2	TRBJ2-2
CAISESYGDRTNYGYTF	TGTGCCATCAGTGAGTCATATGGGGACAGAACTAACTATGGCTACACCTTC	few	TRBD1	TRBV10-3	TRBJ1-2
CASSLSPGTGGSPLHF	TGTGCCAGCAGCTTATCCCCGGGGACAGGGGGTTCACCCCTCCACTTT	-	TRBD1	TRBV11-2	TRBJ1-6
CSAMDPVASYNERFF	TGCAGTGCTATGGACCCCGTAGCATCCTACAATGAGCGGTTCTTC	-	-	TRBV20-1	TRBJ2-1
CASSQSRGRVGNEQFF	TGTGCCAGCAGCCAATCTCGCGGGAGGGTAGGCAATGAGCAGTTCTTC	-	TRBD2	TRBV4-2	TRBJ2-1
CAITAEFTDTQYF	TGTGCCATCACGGCAGAGTTCACAGATACGCAGTATTTT	few	-	TRBV10-3	TRBJ2-3
CASSLGPGANYEQYF	TGTGCCAGCAGCTTAGGGCCGGGGGCGAATTACGAGCAGTACTTC	-	-	TRBV11-2	TRBJ2-7
CASSSTVADSPLHF	TGCGCCAGCAGCTCGACAGTGGCGGATTCACCCCTCCACTTT	-	-	TRBV5-1	TRBJ1-6
CASSLGPVGAYNEQYF	TGCGCCAGCAGCTTGGGGCCCGTCGGAGCTTACAATGAGCAGTACTTC	once	-	TRBV5-1	TRBJ2-7
CASSWDPQGSLTYEQYF	TGTGCCAGCAGTTGGGACCCACAGGGTTCCCTTACCTACGAGCAGTACTTC	-	-	TRBV28	TRBJ2-7
CASSYSPYPGQGTEAFF	TGTGCCAGCAGTTACTCCCCTTACCCGGGACAGGGGACTGAAGCTTTCTTT	-	TRBD1	TRBV6-5	TRBJ1-1
CSAGRDRGGTEAFF	TGCAGTGCCGGGAGGGACAGGGGAGGGACTGAAGCTTTCTTT	-	TRBD1	TRBV20-1	TRBJ1-1